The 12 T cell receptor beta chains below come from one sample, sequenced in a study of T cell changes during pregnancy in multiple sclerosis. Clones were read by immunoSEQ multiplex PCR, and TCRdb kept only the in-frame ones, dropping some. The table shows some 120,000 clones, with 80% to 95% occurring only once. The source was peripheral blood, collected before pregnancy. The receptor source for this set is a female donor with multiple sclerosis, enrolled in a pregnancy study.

As DNA, the CDR3 is TGTGCCAGTAGCGATATACAGGGGAAGGATCAGCCCCAGCATTTT. Translated, it gives CASSDIQGKDQPQHF. V and J are TRBV19 and TRBJ1-5, with 7 positions matching TRBD1. CDR3 length: 15 residues. J gave up 5 bases and V 6 bases, and 10 bases lay outside the gene matches. Germline V gene sequence: CDR1 LNHDA, CDR2 SQIVND (reference sequence). Filled out from reference TRBV19 and TRBJ1-5, the complete variable domain reads DGGITQSPKYLFRKEGQNVTLSCEQNLNHDAMYWYRQDPGQGLRLIYYSQIVNDFQKGDIAEGYSVSREKKESFPLTVTSAQKNPTAFYLCASSDIQGKDQPQHFGDGTRLSIL.

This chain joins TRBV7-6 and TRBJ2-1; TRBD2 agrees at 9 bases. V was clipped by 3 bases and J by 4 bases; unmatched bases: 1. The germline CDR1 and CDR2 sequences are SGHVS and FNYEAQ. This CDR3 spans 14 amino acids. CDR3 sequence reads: CASSLGLAYNEQFF. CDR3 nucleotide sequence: TGTGCCAGCAGCTTGGGACTAGCTTACAATGAGCAGTTCTTC.

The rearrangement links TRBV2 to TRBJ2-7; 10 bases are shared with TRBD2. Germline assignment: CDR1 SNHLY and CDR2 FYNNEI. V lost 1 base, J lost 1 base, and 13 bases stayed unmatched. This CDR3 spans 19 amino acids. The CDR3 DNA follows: TGTGCCAGCAGTGAAGAAAGCGGGAGGGCCGGGATGCGGTCCTACGAGCAGTACTTC. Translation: CASSEESGRAGMRSYEQYF.

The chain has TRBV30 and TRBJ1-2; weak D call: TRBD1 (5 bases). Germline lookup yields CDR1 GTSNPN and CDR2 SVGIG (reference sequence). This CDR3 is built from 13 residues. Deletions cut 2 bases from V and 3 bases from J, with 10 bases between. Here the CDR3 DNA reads TGTGCCTGGAGTACCGGCAGGGACTATGGCTACACCTTC. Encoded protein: CAWSTGRDYGYTF.

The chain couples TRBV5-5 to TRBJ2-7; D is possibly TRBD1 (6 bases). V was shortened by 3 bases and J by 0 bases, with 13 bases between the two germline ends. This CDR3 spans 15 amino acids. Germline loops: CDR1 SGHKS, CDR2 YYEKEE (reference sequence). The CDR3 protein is CASSWTDSGSYEQYF. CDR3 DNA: TGTGCCAGCAGCTGGACAGATTCTGGCTCCTACGAGCAGTACTTC.

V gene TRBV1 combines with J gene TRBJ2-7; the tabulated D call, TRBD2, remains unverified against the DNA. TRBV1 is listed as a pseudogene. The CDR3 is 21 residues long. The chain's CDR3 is CTSSPLRDGTSGSGGPYEQYF. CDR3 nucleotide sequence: TGCACCAGCAGCCCCCTAAGAGATGGGACTAGCGGGAGCGGGGGGCCGTACGAGCAGTACTTC.

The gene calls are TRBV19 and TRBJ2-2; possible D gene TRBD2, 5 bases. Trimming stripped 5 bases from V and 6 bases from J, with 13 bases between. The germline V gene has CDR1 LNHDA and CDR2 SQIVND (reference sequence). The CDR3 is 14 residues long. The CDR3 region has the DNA TGTGCCAGTAGTCCCCGGGCGGGCCCCGGGGAGCTGTTTTTT. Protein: CASSPRAGPGELFF.

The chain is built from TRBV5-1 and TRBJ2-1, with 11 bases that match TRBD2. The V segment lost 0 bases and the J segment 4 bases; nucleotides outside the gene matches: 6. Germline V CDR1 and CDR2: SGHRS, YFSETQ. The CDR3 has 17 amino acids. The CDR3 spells CASSLGLAGPLYNEQFF. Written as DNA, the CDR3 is TGCGCCAGCAGCTTGGGACTAGCGGGACCTCTTTACAATGAGCAGTTCTTC.

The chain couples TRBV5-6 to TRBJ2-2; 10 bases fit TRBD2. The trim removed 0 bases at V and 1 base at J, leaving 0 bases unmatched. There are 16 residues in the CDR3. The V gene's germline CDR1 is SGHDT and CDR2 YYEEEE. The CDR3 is CASSLGTSGNTGELFF. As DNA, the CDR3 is TGTGCCAGCAGCTTGGGGACTAGCGGGAACACCGGGGAGCTGTTTTTT. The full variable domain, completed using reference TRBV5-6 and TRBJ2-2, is DAGVTQSPTHLIKTRGQQVTLRCSPKSGHDTVSWYQQALGQGPQFIFQYYEEEERQRGNFPDRFSGHQFPNYSSELNVNALLLGDSALYLCASSLGTSGNTGELFFGEGSRLTVL.

The CDR3 protein is CASSDRARGWANVLTF. DNA for the CDR3: TGTGCCAGCAGCGACAGGGCCCGGGGCTGGGCCAACGTCCTGACTTTC. The chain links TRBV7-8 to TRBJ2-6, with 7 bases matching TRBD1. Germline V gene sequence: CDR1 SGHVS, CDR2 FQNEAQ. The CDR3 is 16 amino acids. The V gene end was trimmed by 5 bases and the J gene end by 5 bases; junction bases not matched to a gene: 9.

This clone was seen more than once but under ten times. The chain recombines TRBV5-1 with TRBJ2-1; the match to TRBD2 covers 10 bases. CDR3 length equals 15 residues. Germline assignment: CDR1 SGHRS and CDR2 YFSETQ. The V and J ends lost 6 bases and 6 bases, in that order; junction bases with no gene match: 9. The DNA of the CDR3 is TGCGCCAGCAAGTTCGGACTAGCGGACTCCAATGAGCAGTTCTTC. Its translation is CASKFGLADSNEQFF.

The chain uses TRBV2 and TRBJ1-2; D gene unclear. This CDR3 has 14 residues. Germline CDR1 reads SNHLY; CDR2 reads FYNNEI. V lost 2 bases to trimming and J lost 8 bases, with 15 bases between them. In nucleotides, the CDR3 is TGTGCCAGCAGTGAATCTCGGACGCGGGCGGGCTACACCTTC. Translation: CASSESRTRAGYTF.